This T cell receptor beta chain was obtained from a study of T cell responses to AZD1222 COVID-19 vaccine. General study findings and limits: Baseline seropositivity occurred in only six AZD1222 recipients. The study found vaccine-associated CD4 TCRs spanning spike, dominant at 160-218 and 743-854. White British people made up most donors, females outnumbered males, and clonal diversity was possibly underestimated.

Timing groups of about 4 and about 12 weeks for second doses were pooled. The CDR3 sequence is 14 residues long. Germline-derived CDR1 and CDR2 are SEHNR and FQNEAQ (reference sequence). V lost 1 base and J 6 bases, leaving 9 bases between the germline ends. TCRdb's table, derived via immunoSEQ multiplex PCR, lists solely in-frame clones and lacks some. The profile shows over 20,000 clones, roughly 88% of them singletons. Concerning this clone itself: The antigen remains unidentified.

The chain carries TRBV7-9 and TRBJ2-2, with TRBD1 as a possible D gene (5 bases). The sequence was collected from an adult who received the AZD1222 COVID-19 vaccine. The starting material was peripheral blood, obtained 28 days after the second AZD1222 dose. The chain's CDR3 is CASSLDQGSGELFF. The CDR3, as DNA: TGTGCCAGCAGCTTAGACCAGGGTTCCGGGGAGCTGTTTTTT.